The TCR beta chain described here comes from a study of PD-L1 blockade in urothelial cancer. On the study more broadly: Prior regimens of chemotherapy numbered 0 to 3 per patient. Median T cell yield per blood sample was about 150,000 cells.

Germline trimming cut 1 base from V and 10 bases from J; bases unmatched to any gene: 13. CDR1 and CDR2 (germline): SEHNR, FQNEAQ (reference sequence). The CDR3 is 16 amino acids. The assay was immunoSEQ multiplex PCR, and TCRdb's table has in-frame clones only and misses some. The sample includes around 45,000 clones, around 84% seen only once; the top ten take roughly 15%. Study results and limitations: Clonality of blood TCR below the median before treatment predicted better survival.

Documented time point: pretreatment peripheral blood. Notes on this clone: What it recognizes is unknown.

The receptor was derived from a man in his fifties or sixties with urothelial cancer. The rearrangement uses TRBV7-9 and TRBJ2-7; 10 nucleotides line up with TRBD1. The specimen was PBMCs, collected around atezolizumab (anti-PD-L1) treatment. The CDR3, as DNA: TGTGCCAGCAGCTTAGGAGAGGGGATGGGACAGGGGCGTCAGTACTTC. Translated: CASSLGEGMGQGRQYF.